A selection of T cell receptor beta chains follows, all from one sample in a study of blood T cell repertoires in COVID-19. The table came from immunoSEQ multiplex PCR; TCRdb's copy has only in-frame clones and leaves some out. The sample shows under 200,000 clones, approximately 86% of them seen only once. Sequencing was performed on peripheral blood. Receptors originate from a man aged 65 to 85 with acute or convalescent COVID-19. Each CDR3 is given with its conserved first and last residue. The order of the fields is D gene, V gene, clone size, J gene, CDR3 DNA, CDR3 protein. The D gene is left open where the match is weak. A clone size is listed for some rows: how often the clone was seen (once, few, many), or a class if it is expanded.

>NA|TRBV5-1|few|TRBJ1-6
TGCGCCAGCAGCTTGGGAGGGCCGGATTCACCCCTCCACTTT
CASSLGGPDSPLHF
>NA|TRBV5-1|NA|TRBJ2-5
TGCGCCAGCAGCTTGCAGACTAAACAAGAGACCCAGTACTTC
CASSLQTKQETQYF
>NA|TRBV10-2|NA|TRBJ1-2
TGCGCCAGCAGTGTTCCACGGAGCCCCTATGGCTACACCTTC
CASSVPRSPYGYTF
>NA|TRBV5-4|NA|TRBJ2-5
TGTGCCAGCAGCTTGGCAGGGGGGGAGACCCAGTACTTC
CASSLAGGETQYF
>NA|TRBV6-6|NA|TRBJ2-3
TGTGCCAGCAGTCCAAGCACAGATACGCAGTATTTT
CASSPSTDTQYF
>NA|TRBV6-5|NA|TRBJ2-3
TGTGCCAGCAGACAGAACACAGATACGCAGTATTTT
CASRQNTDTQYF
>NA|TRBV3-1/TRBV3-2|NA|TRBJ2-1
TGTGCCAGCAGCCTTAGGAGGTGGTCCAACAATGAGCAGTTCTTC
CASSLRRWSNNEQFF
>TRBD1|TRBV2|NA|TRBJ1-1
TGTGCCAGCGGGAGACAGGGGGAAGGAGATACTGAAGCTTTCTTT
CASGRQGEGDTEAFF
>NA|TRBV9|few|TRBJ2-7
TGTGCCAGCAGCCCCAATCCGGAAGGAGGCGAGCAGTACTTC
CASSPNPEGGEQYF
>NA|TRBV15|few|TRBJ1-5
TGTGCCACCAGCAGGGCCGGGACAAATCAGCCCCAGCATTTT
CATSRAGTNQPQHF
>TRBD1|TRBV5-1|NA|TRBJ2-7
TGCGCCAGCACTCTGACAGGGTACGAGCAGTACTTC
CASTLTGYEQYF
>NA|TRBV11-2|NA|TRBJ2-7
TGTGCCAGCAGCTCCCCCCCAGGGCCCGAGCAGTACTTC
CASSSPPGPEQYF
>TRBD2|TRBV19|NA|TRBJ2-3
TGTGCCAGTAGTAGACTAGCGGGAGGGCCTTTGGGAACAGATACGCAGTATTTT
CASSRLAGGPLGTDTQYF
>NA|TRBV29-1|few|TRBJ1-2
TGCAGCGTTGGGGGAGTTAGCTATGGCTACACCTTC
CSVGGVSYGYTF
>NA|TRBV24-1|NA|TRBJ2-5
TGTGCCACCAGTGATTTTTTGCTACAGTCGAAGAGGACCCAGTACTTC
CATSDFLLQSKRTQYF
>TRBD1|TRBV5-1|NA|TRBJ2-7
TGCGCCAGCAGCTCATGGACAGGGGGAAGTTACGAGCAGTACTTC
CASSSWTGGSYEQYF
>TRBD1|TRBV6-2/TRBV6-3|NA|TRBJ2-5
TGTGCCAGCAGTTCTCGACAGGGGCAAGAGACCCAGTACTTC
CASSSRQGQETQYF
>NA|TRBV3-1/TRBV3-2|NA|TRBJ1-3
TGTGCCAGCAGCCTCTCCCCCGAGGACTCTGGAAACACCATATATTTT
CASSLSPEDSGNTIYF
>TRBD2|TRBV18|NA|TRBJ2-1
TGTGCCAGCTCACCACCCGGGACTAGCTCGTACAATGAGCAGTTCTTC
CASSPPGTSSYNEQFF
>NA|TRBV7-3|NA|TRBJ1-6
TGTGCCAGCAGCTCAGGGGTTAATTCACCCCTCCACTTT
CASSSGVNSPLHF
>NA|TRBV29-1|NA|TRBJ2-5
TGCAGCGTTGCCGTGAATCGGCAAGAGACCCAGTACTTC
CSVAVNRQETQYF
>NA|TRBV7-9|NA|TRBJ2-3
TGTGCCAGCAGGACCCGAAACCCCGGCGGCTCCACAGATACGCAGTATTTT
CASRTRNPGGSTDTQYF
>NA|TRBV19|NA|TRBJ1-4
TGTGCCAGTTCCTCGGGAGCAACTAATGAAAAACTGTTTTTT
CASSSGATNEKLFF
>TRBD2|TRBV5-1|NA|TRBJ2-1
TGCGCCAGCAGCTTAAGCGGGATCACCTACAATGAGCAGTTCTTC
CASSLSGITYNEQFF
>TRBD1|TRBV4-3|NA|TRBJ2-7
TGCGCCAGCAGCCAAGGGACAGGTAATCTTGGCACCTACGAGCAGTACTTC
CASSQGTGNLGTYEQYF
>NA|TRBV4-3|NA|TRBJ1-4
TGCGCCAGCAGCACCCGACATGGCAGTTCGGCTAATGAAAAACTGTTTTTT
CASSTRHGSSANEKLFF
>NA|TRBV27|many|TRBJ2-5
TGTGCCACAACATCCCTCGACCAAGAGACCCAGTACTTC
CATTSLDQETQYF
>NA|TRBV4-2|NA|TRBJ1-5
TGTGCCAGCAGCCAAGGGGGACGAGGGGAGGACAATCAGCCCCAGCATTTT
CASSQGGRGEDNQPQHF
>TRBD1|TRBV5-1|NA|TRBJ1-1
TGCGCCAGCAGCTGGGACAGGGGTAACACTGAAGCTTTCTTT
CASSWDRGNTEAFF
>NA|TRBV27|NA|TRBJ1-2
TGTGCCAGCAGTTTATCTTTTCAAAACTATGGCTACACCTTC
CASSLSFQNYGYTF
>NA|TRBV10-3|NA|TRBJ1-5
TGTGCCATCAGTAACCAGGGCTCGGATCAGCCCCAGCATTTT
CAISNQGSDQPQHF
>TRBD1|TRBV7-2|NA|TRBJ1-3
TGTGCCAGCAGCTTAGAATACAGGGGCAGGGGCTCTGGAAACACCATATATTTT
CASSLEYRGRGSGNTIYF
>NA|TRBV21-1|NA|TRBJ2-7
TGTGCCAGCAGCAAAGGGGGGACACCCAAGCGTGAGGAGCAGTACTTC
CASSKGGTPKREEQYF
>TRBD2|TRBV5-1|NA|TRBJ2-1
TGCGCCAGCAGCCCGACTAGCGGGAGGGCCCGGGCCTACAATGAGCAGTTCTTC
CASSPTSGRARAYNEQFF
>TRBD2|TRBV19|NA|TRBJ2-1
TGTGCCAGTAGTATGGTAGCGGGAGGCTACAATGAGCAGTTCTTC
CASSMVAGGYNEQFF
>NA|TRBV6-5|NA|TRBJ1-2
TGTGCCAGCAGGCCCGTCTATCAGGGGAGTGGCTACACCTTC
CASRPVYQGSGYTF
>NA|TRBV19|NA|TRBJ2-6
TGTGCCAGTAGTATCTTTAGCTCTGGGGCCAACGTCCTGACTTTC
CASSIFSSGANVLTF
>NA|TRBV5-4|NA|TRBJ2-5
TGTGCCAGCAGCTTGGAGGGGGACGGTACCGGGGCCCAGTACTTC
CASSLEGDGTGAQYF